This passage covers 3 T cell receptor beta chains from one sample sequenced in a study of blood T cell repertoires in COVID-19. The assay was immunoSEQ multiplex PCR, and TCRdb's table has in-frame clones only and misses some. The table shows about 250,000 clones, with about 84% occurring only once. The sequenced material came from peripheral blood. All receptors derive from a woman older than 75 with COVID-19, enrolled during active disease.

The chain carries TRBV7-8 and TRBJ2-2, with TRBD1 matching 8 bases. V shed 9 bases and J 4 bases; nucleotides not matched to a gene: 10. Germline V gene lookup returns CDR1 SGHVS and CDR2 FQNEAQ. The CDR3 extends over 15 amino acids. The CDR3 DNA is TGTGCCAGTACCCAACAGGGGGTAGTCACCGGGGAGCTGTTTTTT. Its translation: CASTQQGVVTGELFF.

This clone was seen a few times. The same CDR3 also results from other DNA sequences found in this sample. The rearrangement uses TRBV18 and TRBJ2-2; 10 nucleotides match TRBD1. The CDR3 consists of 14 residues. The V and J ends lost 6 bases and 5 bases, in that order; junction bases with no gene match: 3. Germline V lookup: CDR1 KGHSH, CDR2 LQKENI. This CDR3 is CASSRQGATGELFF. For the CDR3, the DNA is TGTGCCAGCTCTCGACAGGGGGCGACCGGGGAGCTGTTTTTT.

V gene TRBV6-5 combines with J gene TRBJ1-1, with D hard to call. The V and J ends lost 2 bases and 3 bases respectively, with 4 bases between them. In germline, CDR1 is MNHEY, CDR2 SVGAGI. The CDR3 length is 12 residues. The chain's CDR3 is CASSYQDTEAFF. DNA for the CDR3: TGTGCCAGCAGTTACCAGGACACTGAAGCTTTCTTT.